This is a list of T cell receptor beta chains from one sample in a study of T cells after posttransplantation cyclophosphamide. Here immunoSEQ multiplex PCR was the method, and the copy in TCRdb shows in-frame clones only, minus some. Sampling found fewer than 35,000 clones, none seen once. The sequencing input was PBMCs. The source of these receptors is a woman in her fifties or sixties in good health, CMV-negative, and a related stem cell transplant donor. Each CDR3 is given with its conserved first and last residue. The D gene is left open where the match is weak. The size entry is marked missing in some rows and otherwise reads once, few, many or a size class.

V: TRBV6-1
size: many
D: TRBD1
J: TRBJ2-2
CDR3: CASKGQEFTGELFF
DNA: TGTGCCAGTAAGGGACAGGAGTTCACCGGGGAGCTGTTTTTT

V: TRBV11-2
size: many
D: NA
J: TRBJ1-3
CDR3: CASRNFKRASGNTIYF
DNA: TGTGCCAGCAGGAATTTTAAGAGGGCCTCTGGAAACACCATATATTTT

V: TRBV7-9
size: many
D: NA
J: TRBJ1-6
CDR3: CASSSLDSSPLHF
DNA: TGTGCCAGCAGCTCCCTCGACAGTTCACCCCTCCACTTT

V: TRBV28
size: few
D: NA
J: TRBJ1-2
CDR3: CASSPARTEINYGYTF
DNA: TGTGCCAGCAGTCCCGCGCGGACAGAAATTAACTATGGCTACACCTTC

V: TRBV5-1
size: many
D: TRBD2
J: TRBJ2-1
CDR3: CASSLGTGSGRRDEQFF
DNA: TGCGCCAGCAGCTTGGGGACAGGCAGCGGGAGGAGGGATGAGCAGTTCTTC

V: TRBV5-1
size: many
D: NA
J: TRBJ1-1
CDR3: CASSGGQNTEAFF
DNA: TGCGCCAGCAGCGGAGGACAGAACACTGAAGCTTTCTTT

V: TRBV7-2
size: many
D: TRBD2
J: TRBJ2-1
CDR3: CASSLVSGGYNEQFF
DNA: TGTGCCAGCAGCTTAGTTAGCGGGGGTTACAATGAGCAGTTCTTC

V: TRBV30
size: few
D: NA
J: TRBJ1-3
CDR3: CAWSVLQVFSGNPIYF
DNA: TGTGCCTGGAGTGTACTGCAGGTCTTCTCTGGAAACCCCATATATTTT

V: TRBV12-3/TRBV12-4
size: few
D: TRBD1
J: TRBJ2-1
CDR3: CASSSGQARNEQFF
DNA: TGTGCCAGCAGTTCGGGACAGGCCAGGAATGAGCAGTTCTTC

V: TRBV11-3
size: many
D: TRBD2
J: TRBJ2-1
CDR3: CASSFGGGQDEQFF
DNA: TGTGCCAGCAGCTTCGGGGGGGGGCAAGATGAGCAGTTCTTC

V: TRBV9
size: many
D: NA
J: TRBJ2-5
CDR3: CASSVGLADQETQYF
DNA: TGTGCCAGCAGCGTAGGATTAGCGGACCAAGAGACCCAGTACTTC

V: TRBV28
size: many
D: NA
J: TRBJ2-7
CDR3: CASSLLDRRSYEQYF
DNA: TGTGCCAGCAGTTTACTCGACAGGAGGTCCTACGAGCAGTACTTC

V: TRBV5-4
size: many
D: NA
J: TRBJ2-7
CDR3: CASSPVAGEQYF
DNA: TGTGCCAGCAGCCCCGTTGCGGGCGAGCAGTACTTC

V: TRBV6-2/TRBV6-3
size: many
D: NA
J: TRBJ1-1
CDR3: CASSYAGGYDTEAFF
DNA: TGTGCCAGCAGTTACGCGGGGGGATACGACACTGAAGCTTTCTTT

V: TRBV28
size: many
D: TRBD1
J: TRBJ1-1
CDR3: CASREQGRNTEAFF
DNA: TGTGCCAGCAGAGAACAGGGGAGGAACACTGAAGCTTTCTTT

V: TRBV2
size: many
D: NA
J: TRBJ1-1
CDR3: CASRLLFTGNTEAFF
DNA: TGTGCCAGCAGATTACTATTCACAGGGAACACTGAAGCTTTCTTT

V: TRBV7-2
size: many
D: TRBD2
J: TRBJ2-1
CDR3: CASSPWTSGGASYNEQFF
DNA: TGTGCCAGCAGCCCATGGACTAGCGGGGGGGCCTCCTACAATGAGCAGTTCTTC

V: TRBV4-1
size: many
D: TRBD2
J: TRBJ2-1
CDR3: CTSSQRVRGGDEQFF
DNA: TGCACCAGCAGCCAAAGGGTGCGGGGGGGCGATGAGCAGTTCTTC

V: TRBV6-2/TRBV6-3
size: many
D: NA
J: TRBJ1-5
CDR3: CASSVRLPAGNQPQHF
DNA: TGTGCCAGCAGTGTCCGCCTTCCAGCGGGCAATCAGCCCCAGCATTTT

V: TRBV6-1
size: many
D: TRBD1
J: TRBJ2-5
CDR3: CASSQQGAQETRYF
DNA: TGTGCCAGCAGTCAGCAGGGGGCCCAAGAGACCCGGTACTTC

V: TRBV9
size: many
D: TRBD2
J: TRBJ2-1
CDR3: CASSLAGDEQFF
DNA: TGTGCCAGCAGTCTAGCGGGAGATGAGCAGTTCTTC

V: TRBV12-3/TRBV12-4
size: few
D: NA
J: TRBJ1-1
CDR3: CASSLLAAEAFF
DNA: TGTGCCAGCAGTTTATTGGCGGCAGAAGCTTTCTTT

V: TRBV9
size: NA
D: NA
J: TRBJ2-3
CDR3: CASSTTPRVFSDTQYF
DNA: TGTGCCAGCAGCACCACACCGAGGGTCTTTTCAGATACGCAGTATTTT

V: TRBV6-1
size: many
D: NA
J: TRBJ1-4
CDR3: CASSELSGNREKLFF
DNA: TGTGCCAGCAGTGAACTGTCAGGGAATAGGGAAAAACTGTTTTTT

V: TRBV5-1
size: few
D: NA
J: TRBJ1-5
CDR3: CASPHTQPQHF
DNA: TGCGCCAGCCCTCATACACAGCCCCAGCATTTT

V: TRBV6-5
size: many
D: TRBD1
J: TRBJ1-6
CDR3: CASSWDSHNSPLHF
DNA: TGTGCCAGCAGTTGGGACAGCCATAATTCACCCCTCCACTTT

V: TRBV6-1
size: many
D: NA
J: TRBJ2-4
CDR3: CASSGWENIQYF
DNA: TGTGCCAGCTCGGGGTGGGAAAACATTCAGTACTTC

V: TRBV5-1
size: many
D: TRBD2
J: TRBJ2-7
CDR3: CASSLPGLASEQYF
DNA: TGCGCCAGCAGCTTACCGGGACTAGCGTCCGAGCAGTACTTC

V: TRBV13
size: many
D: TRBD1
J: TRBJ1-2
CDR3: CASSSLTGSYGYTF
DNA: TGTGCCAGCAGCTCGTTGACAGGGAGCTATGGCTACACCTTC

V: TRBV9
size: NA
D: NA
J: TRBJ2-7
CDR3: CASSVRLEAYEQYF
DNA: TGTGCCAGCAGCGTAAGACTAGAAGCCTACGAGCAGTACTTC

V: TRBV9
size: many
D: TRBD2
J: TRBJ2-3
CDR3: CASSEGTSGNSDTQYF
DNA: TGTGCCAGCAGCGAGGGGACTAGCGGGAACTCAGATACGCAGTATTTT

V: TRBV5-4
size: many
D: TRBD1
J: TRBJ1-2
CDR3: CASSLAGQPYGYTF
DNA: TGTGCCAGCAGCTTGGCGGGACAGCCCTATGGCTACACCTTC

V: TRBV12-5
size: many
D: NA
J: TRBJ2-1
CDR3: CASASPWGTQSWGEQFF
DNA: TGTGCTAGCGCCTCCCCTTGGGGGACACAAAGCTGGGGGGAGCAGTTCTTC

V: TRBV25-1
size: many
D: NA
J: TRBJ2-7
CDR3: CASSVRQAYEQYF
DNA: TGTGCCAGCAGTGTCCGACAGGCCTACGAGCAGTACTTC

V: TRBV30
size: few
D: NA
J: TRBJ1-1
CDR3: CAWRKAGAGEAFF
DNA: TGTGCCTGGAGAAAGGCAGGGGCCGGGGAAGCTTTCTTT

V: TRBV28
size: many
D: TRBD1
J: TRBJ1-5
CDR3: CASSFVQGGNQPQHF
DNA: TGTGCCAGCAGTTTCGTCCAGGGGGGCAATCAGCCCCAGCATTTT

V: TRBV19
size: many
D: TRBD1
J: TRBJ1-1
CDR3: CASQSGGVGTEAFF
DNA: TGTGCCAGTCAATCAGGGGGCGTCGGCACTGAAGCTTTCTTT

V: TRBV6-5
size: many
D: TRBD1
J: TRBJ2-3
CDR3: CASSDRATDTQYF
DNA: TGTGCCAGCAGCGACAGGGCCACAGATACGCAGTATTTT

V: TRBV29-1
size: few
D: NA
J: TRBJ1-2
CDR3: CSVEDPDTDGYTF
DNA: TGCAGCGTTGAAGACCCCGACACCGATGGCTACACCTTC

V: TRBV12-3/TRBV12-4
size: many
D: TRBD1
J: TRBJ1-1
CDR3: CASSFLGTGKNTEAFF
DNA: TGTGCCAGCAGTTTTTTGGGGACAGGGAAGAACACTGAAGCTTTCTTT

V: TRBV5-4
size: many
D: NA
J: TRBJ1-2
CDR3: CASSLGQLSNYGYTF
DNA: TGTGCCAGCAGCTTGGGACAGTTATCTAACTATGGCTACACCTTC

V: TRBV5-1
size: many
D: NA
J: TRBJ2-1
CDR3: CASALPGGKYNEQFF
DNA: TGCGCCAGCGCCCTCCCGGGCGGGAAATACAATGAGCAGTTCTTC